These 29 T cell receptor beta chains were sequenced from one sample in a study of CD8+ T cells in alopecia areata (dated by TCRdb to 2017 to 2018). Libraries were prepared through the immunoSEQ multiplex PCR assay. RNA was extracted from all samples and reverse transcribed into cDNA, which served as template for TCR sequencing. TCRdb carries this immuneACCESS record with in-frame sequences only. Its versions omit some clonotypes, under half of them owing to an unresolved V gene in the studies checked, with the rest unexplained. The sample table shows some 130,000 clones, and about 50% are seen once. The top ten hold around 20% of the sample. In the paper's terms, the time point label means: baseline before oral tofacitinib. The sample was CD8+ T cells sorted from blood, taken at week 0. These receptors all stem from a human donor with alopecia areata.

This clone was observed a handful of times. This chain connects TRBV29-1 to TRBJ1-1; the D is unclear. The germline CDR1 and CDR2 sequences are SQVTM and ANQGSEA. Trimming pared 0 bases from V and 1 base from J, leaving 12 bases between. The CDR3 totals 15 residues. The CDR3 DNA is TGCAGCGTTGAAGATCCCGGAGTCGCGAACACTGAAGCTTTCTTT. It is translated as CSVEDPGVANTEAFF.

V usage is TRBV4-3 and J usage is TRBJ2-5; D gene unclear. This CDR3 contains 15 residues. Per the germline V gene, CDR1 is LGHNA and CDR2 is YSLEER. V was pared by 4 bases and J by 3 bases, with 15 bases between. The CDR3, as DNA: TGCGCCAGCAGCCGCCTCCTAAGGAGAGAAGAGACCCAGTACTTC. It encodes CASSRLLRREETQYF.

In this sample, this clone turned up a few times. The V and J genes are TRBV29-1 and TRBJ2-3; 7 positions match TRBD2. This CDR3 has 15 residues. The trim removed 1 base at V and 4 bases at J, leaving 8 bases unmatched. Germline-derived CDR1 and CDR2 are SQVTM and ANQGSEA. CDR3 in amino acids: CSVEGNGGLADTQYF. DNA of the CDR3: TGCAGCGTTGAAGGGAACGGGGGGTTGGCAGATACGCAGTATTTT.

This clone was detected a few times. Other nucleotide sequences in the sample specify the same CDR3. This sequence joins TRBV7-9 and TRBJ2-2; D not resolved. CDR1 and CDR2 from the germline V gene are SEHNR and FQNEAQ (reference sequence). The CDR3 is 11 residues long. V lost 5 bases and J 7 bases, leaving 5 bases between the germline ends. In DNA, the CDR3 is TGTGCCAGCAGCCTGAGCGGGGAGCTGTTTTTT. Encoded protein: CASSLSGELFF.

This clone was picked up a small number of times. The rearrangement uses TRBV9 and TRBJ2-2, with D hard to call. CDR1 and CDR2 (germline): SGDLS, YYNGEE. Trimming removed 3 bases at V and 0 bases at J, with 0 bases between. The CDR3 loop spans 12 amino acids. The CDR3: CASSANTGELFF. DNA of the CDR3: TGTGCCAGCAGCGCGAACACCGGGGAGCTGTTTTTT.

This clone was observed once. The CDR3 bases are TGCAGCGTTGAACCACGAGCTTACAATGAGCAGTTCTTC. Translated, it gives CSVEPRAYNEQFF. The chain combines TRBV29-1 with TRBJ2-1, with no clear D. V lost 2 bases, J lost 4 bases, and 9 bases lay in between. CDR1 and CDR2 from the germline V gene are SQVTM and ANQGSEA. CDR3 length: 13 residues.

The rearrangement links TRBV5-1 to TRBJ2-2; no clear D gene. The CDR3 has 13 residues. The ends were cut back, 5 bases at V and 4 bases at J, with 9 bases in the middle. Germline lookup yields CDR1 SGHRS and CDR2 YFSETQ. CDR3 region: CASRDRFTGELFF. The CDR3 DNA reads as TGCGCCAGCAGGGACCGCTTCACCGGGGAGCTGTTTTTT.

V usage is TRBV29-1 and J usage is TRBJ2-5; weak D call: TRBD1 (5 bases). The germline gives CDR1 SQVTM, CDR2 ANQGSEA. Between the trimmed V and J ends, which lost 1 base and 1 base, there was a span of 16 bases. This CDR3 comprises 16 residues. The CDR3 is CSVEAHLTELQETQYF. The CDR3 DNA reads TGCAGCGTTGAAGCCCATCTGACAGAACTCCAAGAGACCCAGTACTTC.

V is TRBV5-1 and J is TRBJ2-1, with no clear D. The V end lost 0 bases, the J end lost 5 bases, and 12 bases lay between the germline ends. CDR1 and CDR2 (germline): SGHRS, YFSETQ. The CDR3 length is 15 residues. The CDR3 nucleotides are TGCGCCAGCAGCTTGGCGGTCGGTGAGGACAATGAGCAGTTCTTC. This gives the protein CASSLAVGEDNEQFF. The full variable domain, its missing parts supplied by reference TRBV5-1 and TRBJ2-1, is KAGVTQTPRYLIKTRGQQVTLSCSPISGHRSVSWYQQTPGQGLQFLFEYFSETQRNKGNFPGRFSGRQFSNSRSEMNVSTLELGDSALYLCASSLAVGEDNEQFFGPGTRLTVL.

The CDR3 coding sequence is TGTGCCAGCAGCCAAGATACGGCCTACGAGCAGTACTTC. Amino acid sequence: CASSQDTAYEQYF. The chain is built from TRBV4-2 and TRBJ2-7, with D uncertain. V lost 0 bases and J lost 2, with 5 bases in between. The germline gives CDR1 LGHNA, CDR2 YNFKEQ. CDR3 size: 13 residues.

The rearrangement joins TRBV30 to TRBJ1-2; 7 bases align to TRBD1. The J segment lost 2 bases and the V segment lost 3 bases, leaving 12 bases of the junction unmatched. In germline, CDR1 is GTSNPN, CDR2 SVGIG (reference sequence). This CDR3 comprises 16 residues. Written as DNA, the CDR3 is TGTGCCTGGAGCTCCGACAGGGAAGCGGAAAACTATGGCTACACCTTC. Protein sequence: CAWSSDREAENYGYTF.

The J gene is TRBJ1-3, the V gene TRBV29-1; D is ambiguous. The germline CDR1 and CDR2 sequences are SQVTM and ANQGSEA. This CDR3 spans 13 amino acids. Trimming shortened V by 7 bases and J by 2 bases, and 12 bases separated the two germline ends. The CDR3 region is CSGVTDPGNTIYF. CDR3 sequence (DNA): TGCAGCGGAGTGACCGACCCTGGAAACACCATATATTTT.

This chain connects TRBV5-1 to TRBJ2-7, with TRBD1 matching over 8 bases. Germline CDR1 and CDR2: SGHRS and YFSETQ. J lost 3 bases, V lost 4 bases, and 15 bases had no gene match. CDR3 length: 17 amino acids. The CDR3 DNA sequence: TGCGCCAGCAGCGGGCTACGGGACAGGTCCCCTTTCTACGAGCAGTACTTC. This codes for CASSGLRDRSPFYEQYF. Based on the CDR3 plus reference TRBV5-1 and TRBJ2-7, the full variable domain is KAGVTQTPRYLIKTRGQQVTLSCSPISGHRSVSWYQQTPGQGLQFLFEYFSETQRNKGNFPGRFSGRQFSNSRSEMNVSTLELGDSALYLCASSGLRDRSPFYEQYFGPGTRLTVT.

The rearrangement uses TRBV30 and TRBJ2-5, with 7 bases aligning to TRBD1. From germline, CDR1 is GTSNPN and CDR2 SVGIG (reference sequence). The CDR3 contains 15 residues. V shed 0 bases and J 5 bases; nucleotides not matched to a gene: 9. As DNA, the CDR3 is TGTGCCTGGAGTGTAGCACAGGGGTTCAGGGAGACCCAGTACTTC. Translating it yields CAWSVAQGFRETQYF.

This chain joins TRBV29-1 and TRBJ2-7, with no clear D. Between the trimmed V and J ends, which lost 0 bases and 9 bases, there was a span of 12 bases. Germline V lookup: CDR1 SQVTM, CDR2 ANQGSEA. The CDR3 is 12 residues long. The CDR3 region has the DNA TGCAGCGTTGAAGATCGAAGGGCGGTGCAGTACTTC. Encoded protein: CSVEDRRAVQYF.

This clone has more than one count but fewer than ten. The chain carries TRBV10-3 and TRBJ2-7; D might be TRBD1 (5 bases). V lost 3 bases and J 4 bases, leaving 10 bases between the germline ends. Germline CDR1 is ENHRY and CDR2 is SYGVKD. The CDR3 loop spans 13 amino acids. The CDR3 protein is CAISDPGKYEQYF. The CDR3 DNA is TGTGCCATCAGTGATCCAGGGAAATACGAGCAGTACTTC.

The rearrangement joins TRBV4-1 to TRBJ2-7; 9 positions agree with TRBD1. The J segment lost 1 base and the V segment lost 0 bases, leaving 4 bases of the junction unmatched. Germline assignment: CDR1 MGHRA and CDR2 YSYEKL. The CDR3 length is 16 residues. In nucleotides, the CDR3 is TGCGCCAGCAGCCAAGATCCAGGGACAGGGTCCTACGAGCAGTACTTC. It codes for CASSQDPGTGSYEQYF.

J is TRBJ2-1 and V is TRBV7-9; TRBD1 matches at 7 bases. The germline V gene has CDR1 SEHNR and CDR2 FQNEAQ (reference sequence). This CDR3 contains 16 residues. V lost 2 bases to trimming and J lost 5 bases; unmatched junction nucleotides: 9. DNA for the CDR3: TGTGCCAGCAGCTTAACGTTGCGACAGGGCGACAATGAGCAGTTCTTC. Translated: CASSLTLRQGDNEQFF.

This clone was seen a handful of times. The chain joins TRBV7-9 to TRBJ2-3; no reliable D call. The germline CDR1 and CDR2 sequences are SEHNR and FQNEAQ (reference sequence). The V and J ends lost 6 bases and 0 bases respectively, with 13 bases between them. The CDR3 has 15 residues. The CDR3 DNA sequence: TGTGCCAGCAGTTTTGTGGCAGCTAGCACAGATACGCAGTATTTT. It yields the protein CASSFVAASTDTQYF. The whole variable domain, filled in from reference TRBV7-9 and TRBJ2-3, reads DTGVSQNPRHKITKRGQNVTFRCDPISEHNRLYWYRQTLGQGPEFLTYFQNEAQLEKSRLLSDRFSAERPKGSFSTLEIQRTEQGDSAMYLCASSFVAASTDTQYFGPGTRLTVL.

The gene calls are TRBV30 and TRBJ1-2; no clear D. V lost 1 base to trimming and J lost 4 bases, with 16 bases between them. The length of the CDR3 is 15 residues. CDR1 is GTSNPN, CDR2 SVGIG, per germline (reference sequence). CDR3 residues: CAWSDGFHTGYGYTF. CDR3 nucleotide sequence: TGTGCCTGGAGTGATGGGTTCCACACGGGCTATGGCTACACCTTC.

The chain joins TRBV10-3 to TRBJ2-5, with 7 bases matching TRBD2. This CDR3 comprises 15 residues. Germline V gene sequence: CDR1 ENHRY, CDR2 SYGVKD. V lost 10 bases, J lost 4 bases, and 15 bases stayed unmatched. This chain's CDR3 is CATAQGPGGGETQYF. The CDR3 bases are TGTGCCACCGCCCAAGGACCGGGAGGAGGAGAGACCCAGTACTTC.

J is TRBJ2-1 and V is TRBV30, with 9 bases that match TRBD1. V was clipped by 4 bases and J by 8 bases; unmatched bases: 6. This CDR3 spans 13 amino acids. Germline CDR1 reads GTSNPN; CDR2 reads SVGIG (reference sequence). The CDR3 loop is CAWNRDRVYEQFF. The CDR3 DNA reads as TGTGCCTGGAACCGGGACAGGGTTTATGAGCAGTTCTTC.

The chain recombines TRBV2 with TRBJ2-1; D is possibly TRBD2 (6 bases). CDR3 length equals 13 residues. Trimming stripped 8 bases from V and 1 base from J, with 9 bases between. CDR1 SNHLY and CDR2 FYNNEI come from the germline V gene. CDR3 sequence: CASGGTSYNEQFF. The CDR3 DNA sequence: TGTGCCAGCGGGGGGACTTCCTACAATGAGCAGTTCTTC.

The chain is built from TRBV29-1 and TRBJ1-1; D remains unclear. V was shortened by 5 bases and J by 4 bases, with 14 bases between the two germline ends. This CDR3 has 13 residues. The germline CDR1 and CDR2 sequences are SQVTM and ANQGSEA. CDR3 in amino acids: CSVLAAPGTEAFF. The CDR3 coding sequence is TGCAGCGTTCTGGCAGCCCCAGGCACTGAAGCTTTCTTT.

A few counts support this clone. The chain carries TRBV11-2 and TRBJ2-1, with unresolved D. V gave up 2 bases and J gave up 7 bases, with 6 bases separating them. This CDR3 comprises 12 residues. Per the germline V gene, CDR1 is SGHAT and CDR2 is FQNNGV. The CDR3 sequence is CASSLFPNEQFF. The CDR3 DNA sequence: TGTGCCAGCAGCTTATTTCCGAATGAGCAGTTCTTC. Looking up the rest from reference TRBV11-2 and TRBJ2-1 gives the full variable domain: EAGVAQSPRYKIIEKRQSVAFWCNPISGHATLYWYQQILGQGPKLLIQFQNNGVVDDSQLPKDRFSAERLKGVDSTLKIQPAKLEDSAVYLCASSLFPNEQFFGPGTRLTVL.

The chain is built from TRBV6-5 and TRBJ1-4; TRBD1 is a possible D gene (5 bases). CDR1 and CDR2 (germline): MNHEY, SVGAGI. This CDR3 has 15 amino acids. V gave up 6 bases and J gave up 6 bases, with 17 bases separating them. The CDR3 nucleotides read TGTGCCAGCAGACCAACCGGGGCCAACGATGAAAAACTGTTTTTT. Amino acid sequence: CASRPTGANDEKLFF.

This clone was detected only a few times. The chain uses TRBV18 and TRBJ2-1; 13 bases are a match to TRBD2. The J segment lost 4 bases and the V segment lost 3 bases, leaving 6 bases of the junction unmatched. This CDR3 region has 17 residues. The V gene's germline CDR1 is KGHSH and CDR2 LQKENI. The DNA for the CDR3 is TGTGCCAGCTCACCGCGGACTAGCGGGGGTGGGTACAATGAGCAGTTCTTC. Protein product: CASSPRTSGGGYNEQFF. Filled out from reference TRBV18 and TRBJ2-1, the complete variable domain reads NAGVMQNPRHLVRRRGQEARLRCSPMKGHSHVYWYRQLPEEGLKFMVYLQKENIIDESGMPKERFSAEFPKEGPSILRIQQVVRGDSAAYFCASSPRTSGGGYNEQFFGPGTRLTVL.

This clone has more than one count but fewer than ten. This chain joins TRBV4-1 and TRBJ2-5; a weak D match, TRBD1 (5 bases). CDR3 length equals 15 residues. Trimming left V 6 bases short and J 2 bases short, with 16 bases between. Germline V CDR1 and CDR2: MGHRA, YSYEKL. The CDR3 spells CASSLGQGMQETQYF. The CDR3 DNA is TGCGCCAGCAGTCTCGGGCAGGGTATGCAAGAGACCCAGTACTTC.

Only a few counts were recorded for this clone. Here the CDR3 reads CASSPQGGEQYF. The CDR3 nucleotides read TGTGCCAGCAGTCCGCAGGGAGGCGAGCAGTACTTC. The chain uses TRBV27 and TRBJ2-7, with D maybe TRBD2 (6 bases). This CDR3 is 12 amino acids long. The germline V gene has CDR1 MNHEY and CDR2 SMNVEV (reference sequence). V shed 5 bases and J shed 6 bases, with 11 bases lying between them.